This TCR beta chain emerged from a study of blood T cell repertoires in COVID-19. The overall study: Acute and convalescent COVID-19 specimens originated in the United States, Italy and Spain. The analysed material was cDNA or gDNA that came from T cells, B-cell-depleted T cells, or PBMCs.

The CDR3 runs to 13 residues. The ends were cut back, 0 bases at V and 10 bases at J, with 13 bases in the middle. Germline values: CDR1 MNHEY, CDR2 SVGEGT. Some clones are missing from TCRdb's copy, which holds only in-frame ones; the method was immunoSEQ multiplex PCR. The table records around 290,000 clones, around nine tenths of them present only once. Material: PBMCs or T cells enriched from blood (not recorded which). J is TRBJ2-7 and V is TRBV6-2 or TRBV6-3, with D perhaps TRBD2 (6 bases). This clonotype was obtained from a woman in her sixties in a cohort exposed to, infected with or recovered from COVID-19 (not recorded which). CDR3 sequence (DNA): TGTGCCAGCAGTTACTCGGAGGGTAGGTTTCAGTACTTC. It is translated as CASSYSEGRFQYF.